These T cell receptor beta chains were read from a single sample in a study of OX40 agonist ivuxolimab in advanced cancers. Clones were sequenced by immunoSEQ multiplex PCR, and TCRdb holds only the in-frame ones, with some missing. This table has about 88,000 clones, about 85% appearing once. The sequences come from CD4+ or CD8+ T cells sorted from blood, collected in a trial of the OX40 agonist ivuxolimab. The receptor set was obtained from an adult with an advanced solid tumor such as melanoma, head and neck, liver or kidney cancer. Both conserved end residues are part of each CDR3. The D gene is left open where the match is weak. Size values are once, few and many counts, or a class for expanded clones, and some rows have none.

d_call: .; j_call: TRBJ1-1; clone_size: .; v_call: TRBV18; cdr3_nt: TGTGCCAGCTCAGCCGGGGGCAGGAACACTGAAGCTTTCTTT; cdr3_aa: CASSAGGRNTEAFF
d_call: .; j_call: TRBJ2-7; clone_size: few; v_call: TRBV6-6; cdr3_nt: TGTGCCAGCACTCCCGGGAGAATAAGTTTCTACGAGCAGTACTTC; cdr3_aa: CASTPGRISFYEQYF
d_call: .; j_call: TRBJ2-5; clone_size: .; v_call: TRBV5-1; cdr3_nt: TGCGCCAGCAGCTTCGGTCCAAAAGAGACCCAGTACTTC; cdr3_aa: CASSFGPKETQYF
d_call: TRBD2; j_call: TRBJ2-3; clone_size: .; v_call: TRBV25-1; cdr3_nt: TGTGCCAGCAGTTCCCGGACTAGCGGGACTGAAGATACGCAGTATTTT; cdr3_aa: CASSSRTSGTEDTQYF
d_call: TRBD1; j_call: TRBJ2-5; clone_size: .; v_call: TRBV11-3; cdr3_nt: TGTGCCAGCAGTTCAGGGACAGGGGGCTTTCTGGGGGAGACCCAGTACTTC; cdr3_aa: CASSSGTGGFLGETQYF
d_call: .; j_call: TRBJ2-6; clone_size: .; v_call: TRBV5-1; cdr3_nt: TGCGCCAGCAGCTTTACTACAACCGCCTCTGGGGCCAACGTCCTGACTTTC; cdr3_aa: CASSFTTTASGANVLTF
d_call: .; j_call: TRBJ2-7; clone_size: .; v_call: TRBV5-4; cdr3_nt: TGTGCCAGCAGCTTCCCCGGGAACGAGCAGTACTTC; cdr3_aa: CASSFPGNEQYF
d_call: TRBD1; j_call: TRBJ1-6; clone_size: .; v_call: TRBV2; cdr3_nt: TGTGCCAGCAGCCCAGGGACAGGGTTTAATTCACCCCTCCACTTT; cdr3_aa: CASSPGTGFNSPLHF
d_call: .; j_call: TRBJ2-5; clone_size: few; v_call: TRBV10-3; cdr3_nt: TGTGCCATCAGTGAGTTGCTAGCTTCCGAGACCCAGTACTTC; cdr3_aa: CAISELLASETQYF
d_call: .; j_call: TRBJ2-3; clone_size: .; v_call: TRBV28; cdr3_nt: TGTGCCAGCAGTTCCGGGACGGCGATTGTTGGTACGCAGTATTTT; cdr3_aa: CASSSGTAIVGTQYF
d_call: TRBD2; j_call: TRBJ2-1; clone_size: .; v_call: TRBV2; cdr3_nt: TGTGCCAGCAGTGGGATAGCGGGAGTCAGTGAGCAGTTCTTC; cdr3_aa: CASSGIAGVSEQFF
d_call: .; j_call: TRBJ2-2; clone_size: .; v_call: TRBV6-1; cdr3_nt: TGTGCCAGCAGTGAAGACTCCTACGCGAACACCGGGGAGCTGTTTTTT; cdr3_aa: CASSEDSYANTGELFF
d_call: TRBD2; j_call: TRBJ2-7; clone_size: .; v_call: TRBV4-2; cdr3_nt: TGTGCCAGCAGCCAGAGCGGGACCGGTTTCTACGAGCAGTACTTC; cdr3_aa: CASSQSGTGFYEQYF
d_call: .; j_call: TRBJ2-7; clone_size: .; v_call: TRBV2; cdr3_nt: TGTGCCAGCCAGGCCCCATACGAGCAGTACTTC; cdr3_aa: CASQAPYEQYF
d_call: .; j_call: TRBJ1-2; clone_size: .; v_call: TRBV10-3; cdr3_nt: TGTGCCATCAGTGAAGGATCCCACTATGGCTACACCTTC; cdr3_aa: CAISEGSHYGYTF
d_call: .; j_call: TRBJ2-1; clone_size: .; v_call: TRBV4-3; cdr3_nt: TGCGCCAGCAGCCAAGAATCGGGGGAGCAGTTCTTC; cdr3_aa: CASSQESGEQFF
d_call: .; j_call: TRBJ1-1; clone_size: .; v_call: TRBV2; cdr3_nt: TGTGCCAGCAGTGTGTCCGAAACTGAAGCTTTCTTT; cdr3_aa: CASSVSETEAFF
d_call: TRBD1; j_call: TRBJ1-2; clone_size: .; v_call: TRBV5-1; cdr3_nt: TGCGCCAGCAGCCCACACGGGACAGGGGGATCTTCTGGCTACACCTTC; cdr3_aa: CASSPHGTGGSSGYTF
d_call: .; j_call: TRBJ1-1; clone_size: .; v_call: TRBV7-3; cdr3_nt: TGTGCCAGCAGCCCTAACCGCGGGAACACTGAAGCTTTCTTT; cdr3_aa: CASSPNRGNTEAFF
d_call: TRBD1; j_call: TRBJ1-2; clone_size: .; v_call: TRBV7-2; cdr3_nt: TGTGCCAGCAGCTTAAGGACAGGGGACTATGGCTACACCTTC; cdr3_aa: CASSLRTGDYGYTF
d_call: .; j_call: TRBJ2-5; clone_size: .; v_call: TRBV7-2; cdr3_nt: TGTGCCAGCAGCTATCAGACCGGTCAAGAGACCCAGTACTTC; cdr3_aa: CASSYQTGQETQYF
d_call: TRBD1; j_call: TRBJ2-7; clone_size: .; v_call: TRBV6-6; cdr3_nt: TGTGCCAGCAGCCGGGGACAGGCCTACGAGCAGTACTTC; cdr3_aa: CASSRGQAYEQYF
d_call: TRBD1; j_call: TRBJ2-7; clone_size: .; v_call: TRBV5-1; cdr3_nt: TGCGCCAGCAGCACCGGGACAGGGGACTCCTACGAGCAGTACTTC; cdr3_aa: CASSTGTGDSYEQYF
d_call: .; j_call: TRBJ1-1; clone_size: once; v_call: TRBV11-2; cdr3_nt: TGTGCCAGCAGCTCCGGATCTGAAGCTTTCTTT; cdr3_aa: CASSSGSEAFF
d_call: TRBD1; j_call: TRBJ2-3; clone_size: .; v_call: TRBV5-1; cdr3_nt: TGCGCCAGCAGCCCGCAGGGGGCTGGTACAGATACGCAGTATTTT; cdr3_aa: CASSPQGAGTDTQYF
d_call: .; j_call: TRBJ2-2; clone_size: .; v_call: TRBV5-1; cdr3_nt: TGCGCCAGCAGCTTGGCAGGACTGAACACCGGGGAGCTGTTTTTT; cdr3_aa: CASSLAGLNTGELFF
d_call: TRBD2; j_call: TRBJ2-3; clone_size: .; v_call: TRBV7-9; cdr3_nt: TGTGCCAGCAGCTTAGGGACTAGCGTAGATACGCAGTATTTT; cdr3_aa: CASSLGTSVDTQYF
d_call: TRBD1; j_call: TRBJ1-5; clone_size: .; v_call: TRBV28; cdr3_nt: TGTGCCAGCAGGGGGGGAGGGACAGGGTGGACGCATTTT; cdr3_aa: CASRGGGTGWTHF
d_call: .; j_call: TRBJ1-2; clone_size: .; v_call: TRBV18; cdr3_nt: TGTGCCAGCTCATCTTCGATCGACAGAACGTATGGCTACACCTTC; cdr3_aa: CASSSSIDRTYGYTF
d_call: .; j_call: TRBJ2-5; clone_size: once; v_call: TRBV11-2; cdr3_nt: TGTGCCAGCAGCTTGAGGGACGGACCACAAGAGACCCAGTACTTC; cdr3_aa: CASSLRDGPQETQYF
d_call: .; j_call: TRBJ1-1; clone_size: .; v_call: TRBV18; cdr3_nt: TGTGCCAGCTCACCCCCCGTGCCAAACACTGAAGCTTTCTTT; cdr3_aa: CASSPPVPNTEAFF
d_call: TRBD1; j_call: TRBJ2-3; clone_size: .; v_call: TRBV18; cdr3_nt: TGTGCCAGCTCACCACCAACAGGGGGCGCTTCGGCAGATACGCAGTATTTT; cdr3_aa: CASSPPTGGASADTQYF
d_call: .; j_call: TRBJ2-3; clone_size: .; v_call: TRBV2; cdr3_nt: TGTGCCAGCAGTGGGACGATTACAGATACGCAGTATTTT; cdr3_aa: CASSGTITDTQYF
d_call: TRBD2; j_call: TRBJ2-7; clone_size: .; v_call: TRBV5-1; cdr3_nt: TGCGCCAGCAGCGCCACCGGGACTAGCACCTACGAGCAGTACTTC; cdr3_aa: CASSATGTSTYEQYF
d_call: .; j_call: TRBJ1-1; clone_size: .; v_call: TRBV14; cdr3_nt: TGTGCCAGCAGCCAACAATTGGAGGGAGAAGCTTTCTTT; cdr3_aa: CASSQQLEGEAFF
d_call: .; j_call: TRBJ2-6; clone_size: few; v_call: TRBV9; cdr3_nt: TGTGCCAGCAGCGTAGTATGGACCCCCGGATCTGGGGCCAACGTCCTGACTTTC; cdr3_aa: CASSVVWTPGSGANVLTF
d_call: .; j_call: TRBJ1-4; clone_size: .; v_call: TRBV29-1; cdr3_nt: TGCAGCGGGAGGGAGAATGAAAAACTGTTTTTT; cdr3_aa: CSGRENEKLFF
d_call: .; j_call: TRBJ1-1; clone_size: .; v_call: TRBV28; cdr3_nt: TGTGCCAGCAGAACGATGAACACTGAAGCTTTCTTT; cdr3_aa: CASRTMNTEAFF
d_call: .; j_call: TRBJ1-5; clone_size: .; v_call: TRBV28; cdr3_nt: TGTGCCAGCAGTTCCGTTAACCAGCCCCAGCATTTT; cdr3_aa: CASSSVNQPQHF
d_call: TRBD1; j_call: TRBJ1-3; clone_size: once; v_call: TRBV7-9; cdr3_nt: TGTGCCAGCAGCTTAAGGGGGCAAGCTGGAAACACCATATATTTT; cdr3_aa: CASSLRGQAGNTIYF
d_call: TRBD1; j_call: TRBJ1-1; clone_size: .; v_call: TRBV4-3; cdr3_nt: TGCGCCAGCAGCCAAGATCCCAGGACAGGGAACACTGAAGCTTTCTTT; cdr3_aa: CASSQDPRTGNTEAFF
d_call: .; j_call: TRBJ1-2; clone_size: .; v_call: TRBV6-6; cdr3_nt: TGTGCCAGCAGTTACCGGTACCAGAGTGGCTACACCTTC; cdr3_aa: CASSYRYQSGYTF
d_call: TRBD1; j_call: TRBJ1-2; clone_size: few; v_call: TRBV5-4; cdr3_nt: TGTGCCAGCAGCTATGGGACAGGGGGCTTCTATGGCTACACCTTC; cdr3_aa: CASSYGTGGFYGYTF
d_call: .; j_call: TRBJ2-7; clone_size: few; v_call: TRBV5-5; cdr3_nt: TGTGCCAGTAGAAGTACAGGGAGCTCCTACGAGCAGTACTTC; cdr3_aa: CASRSTGSSYEQYF
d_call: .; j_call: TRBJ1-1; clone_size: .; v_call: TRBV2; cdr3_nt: TGTGCCAGCAAGAACAGGGAGGTGAGGAACACTGAAGCTTTCTTT; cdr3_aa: CASKNREVRNTEAFF
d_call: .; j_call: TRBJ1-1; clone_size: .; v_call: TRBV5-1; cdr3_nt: TGCGCCAGCAGCTTGACGCCAGGCCTCTTCATGAACACTGAAGCTTTCTTT; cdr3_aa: CASSLTPGLFMNTEAFF
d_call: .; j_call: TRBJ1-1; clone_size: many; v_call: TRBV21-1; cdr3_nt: TGTGCCAGCCCCTTGGTAGCTTTCTTT; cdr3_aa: CASPLVAFF
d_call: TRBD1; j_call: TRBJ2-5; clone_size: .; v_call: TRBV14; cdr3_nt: TGTGCCAGCAGCCTGCATAGACAGGGGGAGACCCAGTACTTC; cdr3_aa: CASSLHRQGETQYF
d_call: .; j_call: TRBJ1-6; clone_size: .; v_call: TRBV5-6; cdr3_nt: TGTGCCAGCAGCTTGGAGGGAGGAAGTTCACCCCTCCACTTT; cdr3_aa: CASSLEGGSSPLHF
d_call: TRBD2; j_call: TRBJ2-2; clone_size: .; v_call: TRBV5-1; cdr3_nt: TGCGCCAGCAGTCCCTTTAGCGGGGGCACCACCGGGGAGCTGTTTTTT; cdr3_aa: CASSPFSGGTTGELFF
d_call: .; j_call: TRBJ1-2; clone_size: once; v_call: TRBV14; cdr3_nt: TGTGCCAGCAGCCAAGATCGAGGCGACGGAGGGGTGGACTATGGCTACACCTTC; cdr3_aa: CASSQDRGDGGVDYGYTF
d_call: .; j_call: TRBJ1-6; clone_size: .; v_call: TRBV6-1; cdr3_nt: TGTGCCAGCAGTGAAGGAGGATGGGGTTCCCTCAATGATTCACCCCTCCACTTT; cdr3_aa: CASSEGGWGSLNDSPLHF
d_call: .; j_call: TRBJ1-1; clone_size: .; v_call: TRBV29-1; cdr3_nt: TGCAGCTGGCAGGGTGGTTCACCTGAAGCTTTCTTT; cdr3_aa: CSWQGGSPEAFF
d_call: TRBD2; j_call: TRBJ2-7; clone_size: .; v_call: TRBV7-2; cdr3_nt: TGTGCCAGCAGCTTACTTTCGGGGGGCTACGAGCAGTACTTC; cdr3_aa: CASSLLSGGYEQYF
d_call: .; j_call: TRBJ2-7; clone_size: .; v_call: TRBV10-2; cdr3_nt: TGCGCCAGCAGTGAGGCCCCTCTCTACGAGCAGTACTTC; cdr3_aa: CASSEAPLYEQYF
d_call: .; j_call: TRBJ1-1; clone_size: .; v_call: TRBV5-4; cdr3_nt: TGTGCCAGCAGCCAGGCCCTGAACACTGAAGCTTTCTTT; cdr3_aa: CASSQALNTEAFF
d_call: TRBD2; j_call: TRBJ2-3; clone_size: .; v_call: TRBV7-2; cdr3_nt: TGTGCCAGCAGCTTAGGGGTGTCTAGCGGGAGCGGAGATACGCAGTATTTT; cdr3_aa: CASSLGVSSGSGDTQYF
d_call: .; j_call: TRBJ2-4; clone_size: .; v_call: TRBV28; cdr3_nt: TGTGCCAGCAGTTTGGTCGTGGGGGTTCAGTACTTC; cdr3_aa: CASSLVVGVQYF
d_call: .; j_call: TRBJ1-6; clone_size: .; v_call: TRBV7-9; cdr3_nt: TGTGCCAGCAGCCAAACTCCTCTAGGGTATAATTCACCCCTCCACTTT; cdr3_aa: CASSQTPLGYNSPLHF
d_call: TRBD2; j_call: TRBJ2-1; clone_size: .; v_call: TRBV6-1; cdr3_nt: TGTGCCAGCAGTGAAGCGCTACGGGGCCGGGGGGGCAATGAGCAGTTCTTC; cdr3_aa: CASSEALRGRGGNEQFF